The rows below give T cell receptor beta chains drawn from one sample of a study of monozygotic twins with inflammatory bowel disease. Using the 5' RACE reads, TCRdb records one entry per CDR3 protein without DNA. Its listing shows more than 75,000 distinct CDR3 sequences. Input material: blood. The receptor source for this set is a human donor with ulcerative colitis or Crohn's disease, or a healthy co-twin of an affected twin (not recorded which). CDR3s include the opening cysteine and the closing phenylalanine or tryptophan.

j_call v_call cdr3_aa
TRBJ1-4 TRBV5-1 CASSMGLNFEKLFF
TRBJ1-1 TRBV5-5 CASSLRDSLTEAFF
TRBJ1-4 TRBV6-5 CASSYGAGQLGEKLFF
TRBJ1-5 TRBV19 CASSIAGGNQPQHF
TRBJ2-3 TRBV6-4 CASSLDDTDTQYF
TRBJ1-1 TRBV5-6 CASSRGTEAFF
TRBJ1-1 TRBV6-5 CASSYPRGTGWEAFF
TRBJ2-7 TRBV12-3/TRBV12-4 CASSFRGGTYEQYF
TRBJ2-3 TRBV20-1 CSISMGRSDTQYF
TRBJ2-5 TRBV5-4 CASSGNRGSGQETQYF
TRBJ2-7 TRBV11-2 CASTDPGTGNSYEQYF
TRBJ2-1 TRBV5-1 CASSAGVGEQFF
TRBJ1-4 TRBV24-1 CATRETEKLFF